A selection of T cell receptor beta chains follows, all from one sample in a study of graft-versus-host responses after intestinal transplantation. Produced via immunoSEQ multiplex PCR; TCRdb's table is partial and in-frame only. The sample shows 85,000 to 95,000 clones, 85% to 95% of them seen only once. Antigens for these TCRs are unknown. This specimen was unstimulated CD8+ T cells sorted from spleen or lymph node cells, taken before intestinal transplant. The receptors here all came from a human donor who received an intestinal transplant. Both conserved end residues are part of each CDR3. A D gene is named only where the DNA matches it firmly. Part of the rows lack a size; the others show once, few, many or a class for expanded clones.

J gene	D gene	clone size	V gene	CDR3 protein	CDR3 DNA
TRBJ2-7	TRBD1	.	TRBV7-9	CASSQGGNEQYF	TGTGCCAGCAGCCAAGGGGGCAACGAGCAGTACTTC
TRBJ1-1	TRBD1	once	TRBV7-9	CASSLVWDRYDEMNTEAFF	TGTGCCAGCAGCTTAGTGTGGGACAGATATGATGAGATGAACACTGAAGCTTTCTTT
TRBJ1-6	.	.	TRBV19	CASSQADYNSPLHF	TGTGCCAGTTCGCAGGCCGACTATAATTCACCCCTCCACTTT
TRBJ2-7	TRBD2	.	TRBV7-9	CASSLVRGRVDEQYF	TGTGCCAGCAGCTTGGTCCGGGGGAGGGTAGACGAGCAGTACTTC
TRBJ2-7	.	.	TRBV9	CASSATGGPYEQYF	TGTGCCAGCAGCGCCACGGGGGGCCCGTACGAGCAGTACTTC
TRBJ1-1	.	.	TRBV5-1	CASSLTGMNTEAFF	TGCGCCAGCAGTCTCACAGGGATGAACACTGAAGCTTTCTTT
TRBJ2-1	TRBD2	.	TRBV14	CASSQVGLADYNEQFF	TGTGCCAGCAGCCAAGTCGGGCTAGCGGATTACAATGAGCAGTTCTTC
TRBJ2-3	TRBD2	once	TRBV4-3	CASSPSIAGGSDTQYF	TGCGCCAGCAGCCCCTCCATAGCGGGGGGGTCAGATACGCAGTATTTT
TRBJ1-1	.	.	TRBV5-1	CASSLTGDEAFF	TGCGCCAGCAGCTTGACAGGAGATGAAGCTTTCTTT
TRBJ2-2	TRBD1	.	TRBV5-1	CASSLTGGASGELFF	TGCGCCAGCAGCCTGACAGGGGGCGCGTCCGGGGAGCTGTTTTTT
TRBJ1-2	.	.	TRBV27	CASSLSPLRGYYGYTF	TGTGCCAGCAGTTTATCGCCATTACGGGGTTACTATGGCTACACCTTC
TRBJ2-7	.	.	TRBV11-2	CASSSPQETRSTYEQYF	TGTGCCAGCAGCTCCCCCCAAGAGACTCGATCTACCTACGAGCAGTACTTC
TRBJ1-2	TRBD1	.	TRBV5-5	CASSPLALDRGHGYTF	TGTGCCAGCAGCCCCCTGGCGCTCGACAGGGGGCACGGCTACACCTTC
TRBJ1-2	TRBD1	once	TRBV30	CAWSTGVANYGYTF	TGTGCCTGGAGTACAGGGGTGGCCAACTATGGCTACACCTTC
TRBJ2-1	TRBD1	.	TRBV5-1	CASSPGGQGHYNEQFF	TGCGCCAGCAGCCCAGGGGGACAGGGGCACTACAATGAGCAGTTCTTC
TRBJ1-5	.	.	TRBV25-1	CASSESLNQPQHF	TGTGCCAGCAGTGAATCCCTAAATCAGCCCCAGCATTTT
TRBJ1-1	.	.	TRBV30	CAWKLGSGGGNTEAFF	TGTGCCTGGAAGTTGGGCAGTGGAGGCGGGAACACTGAAGCTTTCTTT
TRBJ2-7	.	.	TRBV30	CAWSPSSYEQYF	TGTGCCTGGAGTCCGTCTTCCTACGAGCAGTACTTC
TRBJ2-7	.	.	TRBV4-2	CASSQERDSSSYEQYF	TGTGCCAGCAGCCAAGAAAGGGACTCTAGCTCCTACGAGCAGTACTTC
TRBJ2-2	.	.	TRBV29-1	CSVEKPNTGELFF	TGCAGCGTTGAAAAGCCGAACACCGGGGAGCTGTTTTTT
TRBJ2-5	.	.	TRBV21-1	CASSKEVGGRKTQYF	TGTGCCAGCAGCAAAGAGGTGGGGGGAAGGAAGACCCAGTACTTC
TRBJ2-5	.	.	TRBV7-9	CASSLFRGGPTQETQYF	TGTGCCAGCAGCTTATTCCGCGGGGGCCCTACCCAAGAGACCCAGTACTTC
TRBJ2-7	TRBD1	.	TRBV19	CASSPSTGVGDEQYF	TGTGCCAGTAGCCCTTCGACAGGGGTGGGGGACGAGCAGTACTTC
TRBJ1-1	.	.	TRBV29-1	CSTRTENTEAFF	TGCAGCACTAGGACGGAGAACACTGAAGCTTTCTTT
TRBJ1-2	TRBD1	.	TRBV7-9	CASSLVTGANYGYTF	TGTGCCAGCAGCTTAGTGACAGGGGCTAACTATGGCTACACCTTC
TRBJ2-3	TRBD2	.	TRBV7-8	CASSSSGGAIDTQYF	TGTGCCAGCAGCTCCAGCGGGGGGGCAATAGATACGCAGTATTTT
TRBJ2-5	.	.	TRBV18	CASSSGEASGETQYF	TGTGCCAGCTCCTCAGGGGAAGCCTCGGGGGAGACCCAGTACTTC
TRBJ2-3	.	.	TRBV7-6	CASSSRVTDTQYF	TGTGCCAGCAGCAGCCGCGTTACAGATACGCAGTATTTT
TRBJ1-2	TRBD1	.	TRBV4-1	CASSQGRTGDGYTF	TGCGCCAGCAGCCAAGGAAGGACAGGCGATGGCTACACCTTC
TRBJ1-1	TRBD1	.	TRBV19	CASSSSTGSTEAFF	TGTGCCAGTAGTTCCTCGACAGGGAGCACTGAAGCTTTCTTT
TRBJ2-5	TRBD2	.	TRBV6-1	CASSDYSSGGTETQYF	TGTGCCAGCAGTGATTATTCTAGCGGGGGTACAGAGACCCAGTACTTC
TRBJ2-7	.	.	TRBV27	CASSLWGQGSLEQYF	TGTGCCAGCAGTTTATGGGGGCAGGGATCACTCGAGCAGTACTTC
TRBJ1-5	TRBD1	.	TRBV19	CASSSTGAVQPQHF	TGTGCCAGTAGTTCTACAGGGGCCGTGCAGCCCCAGCATTTT
TRBJ2-4	TRBD1	.	TRBV6-1	CASSENRGRQAKNIQYF	TGTGCCAGCAGTGAAAACAGGGGCCGCCAGGCCAAAAACATTCAGTACTTC
TRBJ1-1	.	.	TRBV30	CAWSVIGGATEAFF	TGTGCCTGGAGTGTAATAGGCGGGGCCACTGAAGCTTTCTTT
TRBJ2-6	.	once	TRBV12-5	CASGLVHIPGANVLTF	TGTGCTAGTGGTTTGGTACATATCCCTGGGGCCAACGTCCTGACTTTC
TRBJ2-1	.	.	TRBV9	CASSVPSGDNEQFF	TGTGCCAGCAGCGTACCTTCCGGGGACAATGAGCAGTTCTTC
TRBJ1-2	.	.	TRBV29-1	CSVSTGASSPNYGYTF	TGCAGCGTTTCTACGGGTGCCTCATCCCCGAACTATGGCTACACCTTC
TRBJ1-1	.	.	TRBV7-2	CASSHNPGSNTEAFF	TGTGCCAGCAGCCACAACCCGGGGTCGAACACTGAAGCTTTCTTT
TRBJ1-5	.	.	TRBV27	CASSSGNQPQHF	TGTGCCAGCAGTTCCGGCAATCAGCCCCAGCATTTT
TRBJ1-4	.	.	TRBV30	CAWSVSPQVVELFF	TGTGCCTGGAGTGTATCGCCTCAGGTGGTGGAACTGTTTTTT
TRBJ1-2	.	.	TRBV7-9	CASSLEAQGTYGYTF	TGTGCCAGCAGCTTAGAGGCACAGGGAACCTATGGCTACACCTTC
TRBJ1-1	.	.	TRBV6-4	CASSDAGGSAFF	TGTGCCAGCAGTGATGCGGGGGGGAGTGCTTTCTTT
TRBJ2-3	TRBD2	.	TRBV18	CASSLTSGGVPSTDTQYF	TGTGCCAGCTCACTAACTAGCGGGGGTGTTCCTAGCACAGATACGCAGTATTTT
TRBJ1-1	TRBD1	.	TRBV29-1	CSVEAWAGGLVTEAFF	TGCAGCGTTGAGGCCTGGGCAGGGGGCCTTGTCACTGAAGCTTTCTTT
TRBJ1-3	TRBD1	few	TRBV6-6	CASTGTGTGTGNTIYF	TGTGCCAGCACTGGGACCGGGACAGGGACTGGAAACACCATATATTTT
TRBJ1-2	.	.	TRBV27	CASSFFGQVGYTF	TGTGCCAGCAGTTTCTTTGGGCAGGTGGGCTACACCTTC
TRBJ2-7	.	.	TRBV7-2	CASSFWTASYEQYF	TGTGCCAGCAGCTTCTGGACAGCCTCCTACGAGCAGTACTTC
TRBJ2-7	TRBD1	.	TRBV30	CAWSVGQVDEQYF	TGTGCCTGGAGTGTTGGACAGGTGGACGAGCAGTACTTC
TRBJ1-1	TRBD1	few	TRBV5-6	CASSLMGQIMNTEAFF	TGTGCCAGCAGCTTGATGGGACAGATCATGAACACTGAAGCTTTCTTT